These 21 T cell receptor beta chains came from one sample sequenced in a study of blood T cell repertoires in COVID-19. Only in-frame clones appear in the TCRdb table, and some are missing; sequencing was by immunoSEQ multiplex PCR. The table shows over 200,000 clones, with around 86% occurring only once. The sample comprised peripheral blood. Source of these receptors: a man older than 75 with acute or convalescent COVID-19.

This clone was picked up a small number of times. The V call is TRBV28, the J call TRBJ2-7; D gene uncertain. There are 13 residues in the CDR3. The V gene lost 3 bases and the J gene lost 1 base, with 7 bases spanning the gap. The germline V gene has CDR1 MDHEN and CDR2 SYDVKM. The CDR3, as DNA: TGTGCCAGCAGTTTGTGGGCTTCCTACGAGCAGTACTTC. Its protein is CASSLWASYEQYF.

The chain is built from TRBV19 and TRBJ1-1, with no clear D. CDR3 length: 13 amino acids. V was trimmed by 6 bases and J by 1 base, leaving 9 bases between them. Germline CDR1 and CDR2: LNHDA and SQIVND (reference sequence). CDR3 bases: TGTGCCAGTAGGGCTCGATCGAACACTGAAGCTTTCTTT. Protein: CASRARSNTEAFF.

The chain is built from TRBV6-5 and TRBJ1-6; TRBD1 agrees at 8 bases. This CDR3 is 16 amino acids long. The trim removed 0 bases at V and 3 bases at J, leaving 1 base unmatched. From germline, CDR1 is MNHEY and CDR2 SVGAGI. The CDR3 protein is CASSYSTGVYNSPLHF. The CDR3 DNA sequence: TGTGCCAGCAGTTACTCGACAGGGGTCTATAATTCACCCCTCCACTTT.

The chain recombines TRBV6-2 or TRBV6-3 with TRBJ1-6, with D unclear. The CDR3 is 14 amino acids. CDR1 and CDR2 (germline): MNHEY, SVGEGT. V lost 5 bases and J 7 bases, leaving 12 bases between the germline ends. CDR3 protein: CASSGSPVNSPLHF. Here the CDR3 DNA reads TGTGCCAGCAGTGGTTCTCCGGTGAATTCACCCCTCCACTTT.

The V call is TRBV9, the J call TRBJ2-3; 8 bases align to TRBD1. The J segment lost 2 bases and the V segment lost 1 base, leaving 3 bases of the junction unmatched. This CDR3 has 15 amino acids. Germline V lookup: CDR1 SGDLS, CDR2 YYNGEE. In DNA, the CDR3 is TGTGCCAGCAGCGTACAGGGGGCAAACACAGATACGCAGTATTTT. It specifies CASSVQGANTDTQYF.

The rearrangement links TRBV6-6 to TRBJ1-5, with TRBD1 as a possible D gene (6 bases). Deletions cut 6 bases from V and 6 bases from J, with 18 bases between. Germline CDR1 and CDR2: MNHNY and SVGAGI (reference sequence). The CDR3 loop spans 15 amino acids. CDR3 region: CASSPTGQGGQPQHF. CDR3 DNA sequence: TGTGCCAGCAGCCCTACAGGGCAGGGTGGTCAGCCCCAGCATTTT.

The chain links TRBV27 to TRBJ2-1; 7 bases are a match to TRBD2. V shed 5 bases and J 6 bases; nucleotides not matched to a gene: 4. The CDR3 extends over 13 amino acids. Germline V CDR1 and CDR2: MNHEY, SMNVEV (reference sequence). The CDR3 DNA reads TGTGCCAGCAGTCAGGGACTATTCAATGAGCAGTTCTTC. Its translation: CASSQGLFNEQFF.

The chain combines TRBV7-3 with TRBJ2-7; D gene ambiguous. CDR1 and CDR2 (germline): SGHTA, FQGTGA. Trimming pared 5 bases from V and 4 bases from J, leaving 12 bases between. The CDR3 has 13 amino acids. CDR3 region: CASSPTPKYEQYF. CDR3 nucleotides: TGTGCCAGCAGCCCAACACCGAAATACGAGCAGTACTTC.

The chain combines TRBV19 with TRBJ2-1; 11 bases fit TRBD2. This CDR3 has 16 amino acids. CDR1 and CDR2 from the germline V gene are LNHDA and SQIVND (reference sequence). Trimming at V came to 10 bases and at J to 5 bases, leaving 13 bases not matched to a gene. The CDR3 region is CATSGLAGGFNNEQFF. Written as DNA, the CDR3 is TGTGCCACCTCAGGGCTAGCGGGAGGTTTTAACAATGAGCAGTTCTTC.

This clone has just a few counts. The chain combines TRBV4-1 with TRBJ2-6; TRBD1 agrees at 12 bases. Germline assignment: CDR1 MGHRA and CDR2 YSYEKL. Trimming took 2 bases from V and 4 from J; bases not matched to a gene: 9. The CDR3 consists of 19 residues. The DNA for the CDR3 is TGCGCCAGCAGCCAAAAACCGGGACAGGGGGCGTTCGGGGCCAACGTCCTGACTTTC. Protein product: CASSQKPGQGAFGANVLTF.

This rearrangement joins TRBV3-1 (or the pseudogene TRBV3-2) to TRBJ1-5, with D possibly TRBD1 on 6 matching bases. This CDR3 region has 15 residues. Trimming removed 4 bases at V and 4 bases at J, with 14 bases between. Germline values: CDR1 LGHDT, CDR2 YNNKEL (reference sequence). The CDR3: CASSLTQGSNQPQHF. The DNA of the CDR3 is TGTGCCAGCAGCCTAACACAGGGATCTAATCAGCCCCAGCATTTT.

The rearrangement links TRBV27 to TRBJ1-2; 7 bases are a match to TRBD1. This CDR3 region has 13 residues. From germline, CDR1 is MNHEY and CDR2 SMNVEV (reference sequence). With V trimmed by 2 bases and J by 8 bases, 5 bases remained unmatched. The CDR3 DNA is TGTGCCAGCAGTTTAGGCAGGGGGGACGGCTACACCTTC. Protein product: CASSLGRGDGYTF.

The V gene is TRBV28, the J gene TRBJ1-2; 7 bases are a match to TRBD1. CDR3 length: 15 residues. With V trimmed by 1 base and J by 5 bases, 7 bases remained unmatched. Germline assignment: CDR1 MDHEN and CDR2 SYDVKM. In DNA form, the CDR3 reads TGTGCCAGCAGTTTATTTTGGTCAGGGGGGTATGGCTACACCTTC. Translated: CASSLFWSGGYGYTF.

This clone was observed a few times. This chain uses TRBV24-1 with TRBJ2-2; 11 bases line up with TRBD1. From germline, CDR1 is KGHDR and CDR2 SFDVKD. The CDR3 extends over 17 amino acids. Germline trimming cut 2 bases from V and 5 bases from J; bases unmatched to any gene: 6. The CDR3 bases are TGTGCCACCAGTGATTACCGGGACAGGGGGATAACCGGGGAGCTGTTTTTT. Its translation is CATSDYRDRGITGELFF.

The chain carries TRBV29-1 and TRBJ1-5, with D perhaps matching TRBD1 (5 bases). The ends were cut back, 8 bases at V and 9 bases at J, with 20 bases in the middle. This CDR3 is built from 13 residues. Germline V lookup: CDR1 SQVTM, CDR2 ANQGSEA. CDR3 in amino acids: CSYLGGGSGPQHF. In nucleotides, the CDR3 is TGCAGCTACCTGGGGGGAGGCTCGGGGCCCCAGCATTTT.

The chain joins TRBV28 to TRBJ2-5; TRBD1 agrees at 10 bases. The CDR3 runs 13 residues. Germline CDR1 is MDHEN and CDR2 is SYDVKM. V shed 11 bases and J 3 bases; nucleotides not matched to a gene: 6. The CDR3 DNA follows: TGTGCCGGAGGACAGGGGGGAGAAGAGACCCAGTACTTC. This translates into CAGGQGGEETQYF.

The chain carries TRBV10-3 and TRBJ1-6; TRBD1 matches at 8 bases. With 8 bases clipped from V and 10 bases from J, the junction kept 4 bases outside the gene matches. Germline CDR1 reads ENHRY; CDR2 reads SYGVKD. CDR3 length: 12 residues. In DNA form, the CDR3 reads TGTGCCATCCGGACAGGGCAATCACCCCTCCACTTT. As protein: CAIRTGQSPLHF.

This chain joins TRBV10-3 and TRBJ2-1, with 7 bases matching TRBD2. The CDR3 extends over 14 amino acids. CDR1 is ENHRY and CDR2 is SYGVKD in the germline V gene. Germline trimming cut 0 bases from V and 5 bases from J; bases unmatched to any gene: 1. CDR3 nucleotide sequence: TGTGCCATCAGTGAGTCCCTAGCGGACAATGAGCAGTTCTTC. Translation gives CAISESLADNEQFF.

The rearrangement links TRBV9 to TRBJ1-2, with D possibly being TRBD1 (6 bases). CDR1 SGDLS and CDR2 YYNGEE come from the germline V gene. The CDR3 covers 14 residues. Trimming took off 7 bases at V and 8 bases at J, with 21 bases between the two ends. The CDR3 protein is CASDRRSEGFGYTF. The CDR3 DNA follows: TGTGCCAGCGACAGGAGGTCTGAGGGATTCGGCTACACCTTC.

The genes are TRBV30 and TRBJ2-1, with 11 bases that match TRBD2. This CDR3 is built from 14 residues. The germline gives CDR1 GTSNPN, CDR2 SVGIG (reference sequence). Trimming at V came to 1 base and at J to 8 bases, leaving 4 bases not matched to a gene. The CDR3 region has the DNA TGTGCCTGGAGTGGACTAGCGGGAATGTATGAGCAGTTCTTC. Its translation is CAWSGLAGMYEQFF.

This clone was counted once. The rearrangement joins TRBV5-6 to TRBJ2-3; TRBD2 agrees at 7 bases. The length of the CDR3 is 16 residues. V lost 6 bases, J lost 3 bases, and 13 bases stayed unmatched. The germline CDR1 and CDR2 sequences are SGHDT and YYEEEE. The CDR3 bases are TGTGCCAGCAACCTAGGATCTGCGGGAGCAACAGATACGCAGTATTTT. Residues: CASNLGSAGATDTQYF.